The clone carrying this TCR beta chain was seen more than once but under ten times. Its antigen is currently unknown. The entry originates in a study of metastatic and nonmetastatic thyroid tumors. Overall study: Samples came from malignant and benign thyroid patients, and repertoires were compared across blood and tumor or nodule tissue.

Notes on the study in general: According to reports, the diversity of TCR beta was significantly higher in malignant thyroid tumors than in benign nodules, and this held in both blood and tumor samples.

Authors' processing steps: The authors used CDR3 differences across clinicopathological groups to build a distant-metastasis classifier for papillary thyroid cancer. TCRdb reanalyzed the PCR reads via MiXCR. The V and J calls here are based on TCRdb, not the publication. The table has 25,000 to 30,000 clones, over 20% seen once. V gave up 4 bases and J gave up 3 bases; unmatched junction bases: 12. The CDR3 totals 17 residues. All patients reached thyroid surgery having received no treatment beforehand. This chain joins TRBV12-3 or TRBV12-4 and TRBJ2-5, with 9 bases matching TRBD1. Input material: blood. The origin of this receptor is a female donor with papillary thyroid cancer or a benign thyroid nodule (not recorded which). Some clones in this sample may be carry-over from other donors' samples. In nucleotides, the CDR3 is TGTGCCAGCAGTTCAACCGGGACAGGGAGGGTAGAAGAGACCCAGTACTTC. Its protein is CASSSTGTGRVEETQYF.